This is a list of T cell receptor beta chains from one sample in a study of cytomegalovirus exposure and HLA in healthy donors. Profiling relied on immunoSEQ multiplex PCR, and the TCRdb table lists in-frame clones only, not all of them. Of about 120,000 clones listed, 80% to 90% were seen once; the top ten hold about 10%. Material for sequencing was PBMCs. All receptors come from a male donor in good health and CMV-seropositive. The CDR3 runs from the conserved cysteine through the conserved F or W. A D gene is named only where the DNA matches it firmly. A clone size is listed for some rows: how often the clone was seen (once, few, many), or a class if it is expanded.

D,size,V,J,DNA,CDR3
TRBD2,-,TRBV28,TRBJ2-7,TGTGCCAGCAGTTCATACCTATTGGGGACTAGCGGCTCCTACGAGCAGTACTTC,CASSSYLLGTSGSYEQYF
-,-,TRBV29-1,TRBJ1-1,TGCAGCGTTGGTAACACAAGGGAGGAGGAAGCTTTCTTT,CSVGNTREEEAFF
-,once,TRBV7-3,TRBJ1-1,TGTGCCAGCAGCTTAGGCGGGACTTTGAACACTGAAGCTTTCTTT,CASSLGGTLNTEAFF
TRBD1,-,TRBV7-9,TRBJ1-2,TGTGCCAGCAGCCGTACAGGGGCGGGTGGCTACACCTTC,CASSRTGAGGYTF
-,once,TRBV29-1,TRBJ2-7,TGCAGCGTTGGGGAGCCCTACGAGCAGTACTTC,CSVGEPYEQYF
-,-,TRBV7-2,TRBJ2-3,TGTGCCAGCAGCTTAGACCGGGGTGGCACCACAGATACGCAGTATTTT,CASSLDRGGTTDTQYF
TRBD1,once,TRBV18,TRBJ2-2,TGTGCCAGCTCACCCGGACAGGGAGACACCGGGGAGCTGTTTTTT,CASSPGQGDTGELFF
-,-,TRBV11-2,TRBJ2-3,TGTGCCAGCAGCTTAAACCCCCGAGCAGATACGCAGTATTTT,CASSLNPRADTQYF
-,-,TRBV30,TRBJ1-2,TGTGCCTGTGGGATTGGAGGTGGCTACACCTTC,CACGIGGGYTF
-,-,TRBV7-2,TRBJ2-2,TGTGCCAGCAGCTTCAGACCCCCGAGGACCGGGGAGCTGTTTTTT,CASSFRPPRTGELFF
TRBD1,once,TRBV7-2,TRBJ2-5,TGTGCCAGCAGCTTACCCCGGACAGGGCAAGAGACCCAGTACTTC,CASSLPRTGQETQYF
TRBD1,-,TRBV6-5,TRBJ1-2,TGTGCCAGCAGTTCAAACAGGGGGAACTATGGCTACACCTTC,CASSSNRGNYGYTF
TRBD1,-,TRBV5-6,TRBJ1-2,TGTGCCAGCAGCCTACAGGGGGCGCTCCCCTATGGCTACACCTTC,CASSLQGALPYGYTF
-,-,TRBV30,TRBJ2-3,TGTGCCTGGAGTGTATCTACGAGGGATACGCAGTATTTT,CAWSVSTRDTQYF
TRBD1,-,TRBV6-6,TRBJ2-1,TGTGCCAGCAGTTTCACAGGGGGCTATGAGCAGTTCTTC,CASSFTGGYEQFF
-,-,TRBV28,TRBJ2-7,TGTGCCAGCAGTTTATTGGGAGTGCAGTACTTC,CASSLLGVQYF
-,-,TRBV19,TRBJ2-7,TGTGCCAGTAGTACAGACGCGCTCTACGAGCAGTACTTC,CASSTDALYEQYF
-,-,TRBV6-5,TRBJ1-2,TGTGCCAGCACCACGGGGGGAGACTATGGCTACACCTTC,CASTTGGDYGYTF
-,-,TRBV27,TRBJ2-7,TGTGCCAGCAGCCCCGGGACACCCTACGAGCAGTACTTC,CASSPGTPYEQYF
TRBD2,once,TRBV27,TRBJ2-1,TGTGCCAGCAGCCCCCGACTAGCGGCTGGTAATGAGCAGTTCTTC,CASSPRLAAGNEQFF
-,-,TRBV30,TRBJ2-6,TGTGCCTGGAGTAGACAGGAAACCGGGGCCAACGGCCTGACTTTC,CAWSRQETGANGLTF
TRBD1,-,TRBV4-2,TRBJ2-2,TGTGCCAGCAGCCTACCGGGACAGGGTTCCGGGGAGCTGTTTTTT,CASSLPGQGSGELFF
TRBD1,-,TRBV28,TRBJ2-7,TGTGCCAGCAGTTCGGGACAGGCCACCTACGAGCAGTACTTC,CASSSGQATYEQYF
TRBD1,-,TRBV7-3,TRBJ2-5,TGTGCCAGCAGCTCGACAGGGGGCAGGGAGACCCAGTACTTC,CASSSTGGRETQYF
TRBD1,-,TRBV19,TRBJ1-3,TGTGCCAGTAGTGAGACGCAACCGGGACAGGCCGGAAACACCATATATTTT,CASSETQPGQAGNTIYF
TRBD1,-,TRBV7-2,TRBJ1-4,TGTGCCAGCAGCCCCTCCGGGACAGCAAATGAAAAACTGTTTTTT,CASSPSGTANEKLFF
-,-,TRBV2,TRBJ2-2,TGTGCCAGCCGGACAGACGCGAACACCGGGGAGCTGTTTTTT,CASRTDANTGELFF
-,-,TRBV7-2,TRBJ1-2,TGTGCCAGCAGCTTACAGGGTCGGGGCTACACCTTC,CASSLQGRGYTF
TRBD2,-,TRBV9,TRBJ2-1,TGTGCCAGCAGCGTAGGTAGCGGGACCAATGAGCAGTTCTTC,CASSVGSGTNEQFF
TRBD2,few,TRBV4-2,TRBJ2-7,TGTGCCAGCATGCGGGGACTAGCGGGAGGCTACGAGCAGTACTTC,CASMRGLAGGYEQYF
-,-,TRBV4-2,TRBJ2-1,TGTGCCAGCAGCCAAAATCGCAATGAGCAGTTCTTC,CASSQNRNEQFF
-,-,TRBV20-1,TRBJ2-4,TGCAGTGCCTCGAAAAACATTCAGTACTTC,CSASKNIQYF
-,-,TRBV14,TRBJ2-3,TGTGCCAGCAGCCTACGACTCCAGGATACGCAGTATTTT,CASSLRLQDTQYF
-,few,TRBV19,TRBJ2-2,TGTGCCAGTATGAGGCTGAACACCGGGGAGCTGTTTTTT,CASMRLNTGELFF
-,-,TRBV30,TRBJ1-3,TGTGCCTGGACTCGGATAGGGAGCGGAAACACCATATATTTT,CAWTRIGSGNTIYF
-,-,TRBV4-2,TRBJ1-1,TGTGCCAGCAGCCCCTGGGCAGGGAGGAATACTGAAGCTTTCTTT,CASSPWAGRNTEAFF
-,-,TRBV27,TRBJ1-5,TGTGCCAGCAGTTTAGCAGGGGACAATCAGCCCCAGCATTTT,CASSLAGDNQPQHF
TRBD2,-,TRBV6-6,TRBJ2-1,TGTGCCAGCAGTTACGGACTAGCGGGGAATGAGCAGTTCTTC,CASSYGLAGNEQFF
TRBD1,-,TRBV7-8,TRBJ1-1,TGTGCCAGCAGCCGACGACAGGGAAAGAACACTGAAGCTTTCTTT,CASSRRQGKNTEAFF
-,-,TRBV28,TRBJ2-1,TGTGCCAGCAGTGACTTTGGGGTTGGGGCCAGTGTCTACAATGAGCAGTTCTTC,CASSDFGVGASVYNEQFF
-,few,TRBV6-1,TRBJ1-2,TGTGCCAGCAGTGAAGTCCCACAGATTCATGGCTACACCTTC,CASSEVPQIHGYTF
TRBD2,-,TRBV7-2,TRBJ2-1,TGTGCCAGCAGCGTTAGGACTAGCGGGACGGGGGGGGAGCAGTTCTTC,CASSVRTSGTGGEQFF
-,-,TRBV29-1,TRBJ2-1,TGCAGCGTTGCAACTGACAGCAATGAGCAGTTCTTC,CSVATDSNEQFF
TRBD1,-,TRBV7-2,TRBJ2-3,TGTGCCAGCAGATCCAACAGGGGACCGGACACAGATACGCAGTATTTT,CASRSNRGPDTDTQYF
TRBD2,-,TRBV28,TRBJ2-3,TGTGCCAGCAGTTTATGGGGGACTAGCGGACCCACAGATACGCAGTATTTT,CASSLWGTSGPTDTQYF
-,-,TRBV7-8,TRBJ1-5,TGTGCCAGCAGCCAGGGAGGACGGCGCAATCAGCCCCAGCATTTT,CASSQGGRRNQPQHF
TRBD1,-,TRBV27,TRBJ2-7,TGTGCCAGCAGTATCGGGACAGGGGCGGGGTACGAGCAGTACTTC,CASSIGTGAGYEQYF
-,-,TRBV6-1,TRBJ2-5,TGTGCCAGCAGTCGCGGCGTTGAGAGGGCTTCTGAGCAGTACTTC,CASSRGVERASEQYF
-,few,TRBV28,TRBJ2-7,TGTGCCAGCAGCCCCCAGGGTTCCTACGAGCAGTACTTC,CASSPQGSYEQYF
TRBD1,few,TRBV19,TRBJ2-7,TGTGCCAGTAGTCCCAGTATATCCGAGACAGGGGGATACGAGCAGTACTTC,CASSPSISETGGYEQYF
-,-,TRBV7-8,TRBJ2-3,TGTGCCAGCAGCTTAAACACAGGCGGAGGGGCAGATACGCAGTATTTT,CASSLNTGGGADTQYF
-,-,TRBV12-5,TRBJ2-7,TGTGCTAGTGCTCAGGGAAGCTCCTACGAGCAGTACTTC,CASAQGSSYEQYF
TRBD1,-,TRBV19,TRBJ2-5,TGTGCCAGTAGCTGGGACAGGGGGCGGCAAGAGACCCAGTACTTC,CASSWDRGRQETQYF
-,-,TRBV7-8,TRBJ2-6,TGTGCCAGCAGCCACGTACAGGGGGCATCGACTAGCGGAAGCTCTGGGGCCAACGTCCTGACTTTC,CASSHVQGASTSGSSGANVLTF
TRBD1,-,TRBV28,TRBJ2-5,TGTGCCAGCAGCCCTCCGGACAGGGCGGCCCAGTACTTC,CASSPPDRAAQYF
-,-,TRBV7-3,TRBJ1-5,TGTGCCAGCACCCCGGGACTCCATCAGCCCCAGCATTTT,CASTPGLHQPQHF
TRBD1,-,TRBV18,TRBJ1-2,TGTGCCAGCTCACCGACTCAGGGGGCACGGGGCTACACCTTC,CASSPTQGARGYTF
TRBD2,-,TRBV5-1,TRBJ2-1,TGCGCCAGCAGCTGGGGACTAGCGGGAGGGGCGGGCAATGAGCAGTTCTTC,CASSWGLAGGAGNEQFF
TRBD2,-,TRBV5-1,TRBJ2-3,TGCGCCAGCAGCTTGGGACGGGAGCGGGAAGATACGCAGTATTTT,CASSLGREREDTQYF
TRBD2,-,TRBV4-3,TRBJ2-1,TGCGCCAGCAGCCAAGCATGGAGACTAGCGGGAGACAATGAGCAGTTCTTC,CASSQAWRLAGDNEQFF